These T cell receptor beta chains were read from a single sample in a study of T cells in tuberculosis. Using immunoSEQ multiplex PCR, the repertoire was profiled, and TCRdb retains in-frame clones only, with some absent. The table includes about 32,000 clones, approximately 95% detected once. The sample consisted of PBMCs. The receptors shown here come from a donor between 10 and 35 years old with latent tuberculosis or without tuberculosis infection. Both conserved end residues are part of each CDR3. Clone size appears in some rows only: once, few, many, or a class for an expanded clone.

j_call: TRBJ2-7; v_call: TRBV19; clone_size: .; cdr3_aa: CASSPGRSGKHEQYF
j_call: TRBJ1-1; v_call: TRBV4-3; clone_size: once; cdr3_aa: CASSQGQGAGNTEAFF
j_call: TRBJ2-3; v_call: TRBV6-5; clone_size: .; cdr3_aa: CASSLLAERTDTQYF
j_call: TRBJ1-2; v_call: TRBV21-1; clone_size: .; cdr3_aa: CASSSKGLLRGYTF
j_call: TRBJ2-3; v_call: TRBV5-1; clone_size: .; cdr3_aa: CASSSSPGTSGDLTDTQYF
j_call: TRBJ1-5; v_call: TRBV18; clone_size: large; cdr3_aa: CASSPDRATNQPQHF
j_call: TRBJ2-5; v_call: TRBV15; clone_size: .; cdr3_aa: CATRPLALETQYF
j_call: TRBJ2-7; v_call: TRBV7-2; clone_size: .; cdr3_aa: CASSLVGTPGTGHREQYF
j_call: TRBJ1-1; v_call: TRBV6-6; clone_size: few; cdr3_aa: CASSYPLDRGYTEAFF
j_call: TRBJ1-2; v_call: TRBV10-3; clone_size: .; cdr3_aa: CAISSGEEGEYTF
j_call: TRBJ2-1; v_call: TRBV14; clone_size: .; cdr3_aa: CASSQSGTSGRGISYNEQFF
j_call: TRBJ2-5; v_call: TRBV7-9; clone_size: once; cdr3_aa: CASSPRAQETQYF
j_call: TRBJ2-7; v_call: TRBV25-1; clone_size: .; cdr3_aa: CASSVSYEQYF
j_call: TRBJ1-2; v_call: TRBV2; clone_size: .; cdr3_aa: CASRGGGYYGYTF
j_call: TRBJ1-1; v_call: TRBV10-3; clone_size: .; cdr3_aa: CAISGTGYTEAFF
j_call: TRBJ2-1; v_call: TRBV6-5; clone_size: .; cdr3_aa: CASKDRSSYNEQFF
j_call: TRBJ2-7; v_call: TRBV25-1; clone_size: .; cdr3_aa: CASAPGSYEQYF
j_call: TRBJ2-2; v_call: TRBV2; clone_size: .; cdr3_aa: CASTAGGTGELFF
j_call: TRBJ2-7; v_call: TRBV7-9; clone_size: .; cdr3_aa: CASSLLQGEQYF
j_call: TRBJ1-1; v_call: TRBV7-9; clone_size: .; cdr3_aa: CASSTGQGSTEAFF
j_call: TRBJ2-1; v_call: TRBV7-6; clone_size: .; cdr3_aa: CASSFRQGTHNEQFF
j_call: TRBJ1-2; v_call: TRBV10-3; clone_size: .; cdr3_aa: CAISGGQAGSNYGYTF
j_call: TRBJ1-1; v_call: TRBV7-2; clone_size: .; cdr3_aa: CASSLLIGGNTEAFF
j_call: TRBJ2-3; v_call: TRBV29-1; clone_size: few; cdr3_aa: CSLKGLGVQDTQYF
j_call: TRBJ2-2; v_call: TRBV4-2; clone_size: .; cdr3_aa: CASSQAETGGTGELFF
j_call: TRBJ1-5; v_call: TRBV9; clone_size: .; cdr3_aa: CASSVGGSSNQPQHF
j_call: TRBJ2-5; v_call: TRBV5-6; clone_size: .; cdr3_aa: CASSLLEGGETQYF
j_call: TRBJ1-2; v_call: TRBV7-2; clone_size: .; cdr3_aa: CASSLEGTPRGYTF
j_call: TRBJ2-7; v_call: TRBV7-9; clone_size: .; cdr3_aa: CASSSSDGTSGRNSYEQYF
j_call: TRBJ2-1; v_call: TRBV11-2; clone_size: .; cdr3_aa: CASSLELRSGPYNEQFF
j_call: TRBJ2-2; v_call: TRBV27; clone_size: .; cdr3_aa: CASRELAGGPGELFF